This TCR beta chain was identified during a study of regulatory and conventional T cells in RAG deficiency (dated by TCRdb to 2016 to 2017). About the investigation overall: The study used high-throughput TCR beta sequencing to compare repertoire diversity and composition of Treg, conventional CD4+ and CD8+ T cells between RAG-deficient patients and healthy controls. Results the study describes overall, beyond this receptor: Compared with control T-cell subpopulations, RAG-deficient patients had much lower Shannon entropy and higher Simpson indices. All patient T-cell subsets had shorter CDR3 lengths; Omenn syndrome patients showed >80% Treg-Tconv repertoire overlap at nucleotide and amino acid level. Compared with controls, Omenn syndrome and CID/AS patients had 80 to 100-fold fewer unique TCR beta sequences in Treg cells, but only about 9.5-fold fewer in the other subsets. Some T-cell subset analyses were not performed for some subjects. In Omenn syndrome patients, sorted CD25-high CD127-low cells may represent peripherally activated cells rather than bona fide Treg cells.

Of note for this clone: The clone's antigen remains unknown. Base quality data are lacking; no much larger clone is found one base away.

Conventional CD4+ T cells were purified from blood as CD25-low CD127-high cells before genomic DNA extraction. Several healthy control donors were used as the comparison group for repertoire analyses. The library came from the immunoSEQ multiplex PCR assay. Genomic DNA from the sorted T-cell subsets was used to amplify rearranged TCR beta chain products, which were then sequenced. In the paper's pipeline: Shannon entropy and Simpson indices were used to measure how diverse the repertoire of productive TCR beta rearrangements was. Clonal expansion was assessed by the summed frequency of the 100 most abundant productive TCR beta clonotypes among total reads. The TRB repertoires were scored with a self-reactivity index built on which amino acids appear at CDR3beta positions 6 and 7. Repertoire analyses used two-way ANOVA; flow cytometric analyses used Student t or Mann-Whitney tests. TCRdb re-hosts the immuneACCESS table, in-frame sequences only. Its copies lack some clones; in the studies checked, an unresolved V gene accounts for under half of them, and the cause for the rest is not known. Clone size and the V and J calls come from that table; the DNA yielded D and trimming. For this sample the table gives 10,000 to 15,000 clones, of which around 94% were detected only once. The ten largest make up approximately 1% of the sample.

CDR1 GTSNPN and CDR2 SVGIG are derived from the germline V gene (reference sequence). Spanning cysteine to phenylalanine, the CDR3 consists of 12 amino acids. Left in the record is the CDR3 DNA by itself, 36 bases read in frame from the first base. Trimming at the junction amounts to 8 bases on V and 0 bases on J, and the germline ends lie 10 bases apart. These sequences were also reported in another study, on regulatory T cells. The second study reports: For the multiplex PCR, 52 forward TRBV primers and 13 reverse TRBJ primers were used, and amplification bias was corrected with both assay-based and computational methods. Restricted unique TRB V-J pairs and skewed V and J gene usage were observed in patient repertoires, most markedly in regulatory T cells. Between CD3G-deficient patients and healthy controls, the study compared T-cell receptor beta repertoires in sorted regulatory T cells, conventional CD4+ T cells and CD8+ T cells. Peripheral blood mononuclear cells were isolated by Ficoll density separation. Within the immunoSEQ assay, multiplex PCR amplified rearranged TRB loci from genomic DNA. Sequencing of the TRB amplicons was done on an Illumina HiSeq platform. Raw sequences were error-filtered and aligned to reference gene sequences by custom algorithms, then analyzed with the immunoSEQ online tools. The frequencies of productive and nonproductive TRB rearrangements were evaluated among unique sequences as well as among total sequences. For group comparisons, t tests, Mann-Whitney tests or two-way ANOVA were performed in Prism software.

This receptor chain uses TRBV30 and TRBJ1-1; the D gene is perhaps TRBD1, from 5 matching bases. The specimen sequenced was CD4+ effector T cells sorted from blood. The origin of this receptor is a human donor in good health. CDR3 reads: CAEGRLNTEAFF. Read as DNA, the sequence is TGTGCCGAGGGACGACTGAACACTGAAGCTTTCTTT. The CDR3 plus the reference TRBV30 and TRBJ1-1 genes for the other parts give the full variable domain: SQTIHQWPATLVQPVGSPLSLECTVEGTSNPNLYWYRQAAGRGLQLLFYSVGIGQISSEVPQNLSASRPQDRQFILSSKKLLLSDSGFYLCAEGRLNTEAFFGQGTRLTVV.